Listed below are T cell receptor beta chains from one sample, sequenced in a study of OX40 agonist ivuxolimab in advanced cancers. Generated by immunoSEQ multiplex PCR, the TCRdb table keeps only in-frame clones and is missing some. The data show tens of thousands of clones, roughly 90% seen once. The material was CD4+ or CD8+ T cells sorted from blood, obtained in a trial of the OX40 agonist ivuxolimab. The source is an adult with an advanced solid tumor such as melanoma, head and neck, liver or kidney cancer. Each CDR3 is given with its conserved first and last residue. The D gene is left open where the match is weak. Some rows mark clone size as missing; the rest say once, few, many or name a class of expanded clone.

J: TRBJ2-1; V: TRBV6-1; D: NA; size: NA; CDR3: CASSELIGQMGDNEQFF; DNA: TGTGCCAGCAGTGAATTAATAGGGCAGATGGGTGACAATGAGCAGTTCTTC
J: TRBJ1-1; V: TRBV5-4; D: NA; size: NA; CDR3: CASSLGSNTEAFF; DNA: TGTGCCAGCAGCTTGGGATCGAACACTGAAGCTTTCTTT
J: TRBJ1-6; V: TRBV5-1; D: NA; size: NA; CDR3: CASSLEHPTYNSPLHF; DNA: TGCGCCAGCAGCTTGGAACACCCCACCTATAATTCACCCCTCCACTTT
J: TRBJ1-1; V: TRBV16; D: NA; size: NA; CDR3: CASSQIGRMNTEAFF; DNA: TGTGCCAGCAGCCAAATCGGCAGGATGAACACTGAAGCTTTCTTT
J: TRBJ1-1; V: TRBV5-4; D: NA; size: NA; CDR3: CASIGHEGYTEAFF; DNA: TGTGCCAGCATCGGACACGAGGGTTACACTGAAGCTTTCTTT
J: TRBJ2-3; V: TRBV27; D: TRBD2; size: NA; CDR3: CASSLAGRVPPTDTQYF; DNA: TGTGCCAGCAGTTTGGCCGGGAGGGTTCCCCCAACAGATACGCAGTATTTT
J: TRBJ2-7; V: TRBV6-6; D: NA; size: NA; CDR3: CASSYGTSDEQYF; DNA: TGTGCCAGCAGCTACGGGACATCAGACGAGCAGTACTTC
J: TRBJ1-5; V: TRBV28; D: NA; size: NA; CDR3: CASSLLEDSNQPQHF; DNA: TGTGCCAGCAGTTTGTTAGAGGATAGCAATCAGCCCCAGCATTTT
J: TRBJ1-2; V: TRBV19; D: NA; size: once; CDR3: CAIPDIGGYTF; DNA: TGTGCCATCCCGGACATTGGTGGCTACACCTTC
J: TRBJ2-2; V: TRBV28; D: NA; size: once; CDR3: CASSPLGSASGELFF; DNA: TGTGCCAGCAGCCCCCTGGGAAGCGCAAGCGGGGAGCTGTTTTTT
J: TRBJ2-7; V: TRBV4-1; D: TRBD2; size: NA; CDR3: CASSQGGEAGGLRDEQYF; DNA: TGCGCCAGCAGCCAGGGGGGGGAAGCGGGAGGGCTTCGGGACGAGCAGTACTTC
J: TRBJ1-5; V: TRBV6-1; D: NA; size: NA; CDR3: CASISDVDQPQHF; DNA: TGTGCCAGCATAAGCGATGTGGATCAGCCCCAGCATTTT
J: TRBJ1-5; V: TRBV7-9; D: NA; size: few; CDR3: CASSSDTSGNQPQHF; DNA: TGTGCCAGCAGTTCCGACACTAGCGGCAATCAGCCCCAGCATTTT
J: TRBJ1-5; V: TRBV27; D: NA; size: NA; CDR3: CASRKQGINQPQHF; DNA: TGTGCCAGCAGAAAACAGGGTATCAATCAGCCCCAGCATTTT
J: TRBJ2-7; V: TRBV4-1; D: TRBD2; size: NA; CDR3: CASSQDTRERGYEQYF; DNA: TGCGCCAGCAGCCAAGATACGCGGGAGAGGGGCTACGAGCAGTACTTC
J: TRBJ2-3; V: TRBV28; D: TRBD2; size: NA; CDR3: CASSLSSTSGRMESTDTQYF; DNA: TGTGCCAGCAGTTTATCCTCGACTAGCGGGAGGATGGAGAGCACAGATACGCAGTATTTT
J: TRBJ1-1; V: TRBV11-2; D: NA; size: NA; CDR3: CASSLELMNTEAFF; DNA: TGTGCCAGCAGCTTAGAACTGATGAACACTGAAGCTTTCTTT
J: TRBJ2-5; V: TRBV7-9; D: NA; size: NA; CDR3: CASSLARKETQYF; DNA: TGTGCCAGCAGCTTAGCGCGTAAGGAGACCCAGTACTTC
J: TRBJ2-1; V: TRBV5-8; D: TRBD2; size: NA; CDR3: CASSLDGGSVNEQFF; DNA: TGTGCCAGCAGCTTGGATGGCGGGAGTGTAAATGAGCAGTTCTTC
J: TRBJ2-7; V: TRBV5-1; D: TRBD2; size: NA; CDR3: CASSLTSGSYEQYF; DNA: TGCGCCAGCAGCTTGACTAGCGGGAGCTACGAGCAGTACTTC
J: TRBJ2-7; V: TRBV28; D: TRBD1; size: NA; CDR3: CASSDVWGQRTYEQYF; DNA: TGTGCCAGCAGCGACGTTTGGGGACAGAGGACCTACGAGCAGTACTTC
J: TRBJ1-5; V: TRBV28; D: NA; size: NA; CDR3: CASSLLGGGQPQHF; DNA: TGTGCCAGCAGTTTACTCGGGGGGGGGCAGCCCCAGCATTTT
J: TRBJ1-4; V: TRBV5-1; D: NA; size: once; CDR3: CASSRMTGNEKLFF; DNA: TGCGCCAGCAGCAGAATGACGGGGAATGAAAAACTGTTTTTT
J: TRBJ1-6; V: TRBV7-9; D: TRBD1; size: NA; CDR3: CASSSDLVRGSSYNSPLHF; DNA: TGTGCCAGCAGCTCCGACCTGGTCAGGGGGAGCTCCTATAATTCACCCCTCCACTTT
J: TRBJ2-1; V: TRBV5-1; D: TRBD2; size: NA; CDR3: CASSSAGTSGDREQFF; DNA: TGCGCCAGCAGTTCAGCCGGGACTAGCGGGGATCGTGAGCAGTTCTTC
J: TRBJ2-3; V: TRBV6-6; D: TRBD2; size: NA; CDR3: CASSTNSGGGYTQYF; DNA: TGTGCCAGCAGTACAAATAGCGGGGGGGGATATACGCAGTATTTT
J: TRBJ2-3; V: TRBV19; D: NA; size: NA; CDR3: CASSMGVDTQYF; DNA: TGTGCCAGTAGTATGGGAGTAGATACGCAGTATTTT
J: TRBJ2-7; V: TRBV7-9; D: TRBD1; size: NA; CDR3: CASSLAGTGGEQYF; DNA: TGTGCCAGCAGCTTAGCGGGGACAGGGGGCGAGCAGTACTTC
J: TRBJ2-7; V: TRBV4-1; D: NA; size: NA; CDR3: CASSQAPRASDAYEQYF; DNA: TGCGCCAGCAGCCAAGCCCCTAGGGCTAGCGATGCCTACGAGCAGTACTTC
J: TRBJ2-3; V: TRBV19; D: NA; size: NA; CDR3: CASSTGVDTQYF; DNA: TGTGCCAGTAGTACGGGGGTAGATACGCAGTATTTT
J: TRBJ1-2; V: TRBV7-2; D: NA; size: NA; CDR3: CASSRDSRGYTF; DNA: TGTGCCAGCAGCAGAGACAGTAGGGGCTACACCTTC
J: TRBJ2-3; V: TRBV27; D: NA; size: once; CDR3: CASAPRVEADTQYF; DNA: TGTGCCAGCGCCCCCCGGGTTGAGGCAGATACGCAGTATTTT
J: TRBJ2-1; V: TRBV10-1; D: TRBD2; size: NA; CDR3: CASSKRELREQFF; DNA: TGCGCCAGCAGTAAGCGGGAGCTACGGGAGCAGTTCTTC
J: TRBJ2-7; V: TRBV27; D: TRBD2; size: NA; CDR3: CASSSGTSGEQYF; DNA: TGTGCCAGCAGTTCCGGGACTAGCGGCGAGCAGTACTTC
J: TRBJ2-1; V: TRBV29-1; D: TRBD2; size: NA; CDR3: CSVDSGGNEQFF; DNA: TGCAGCGTCGACAGCGGGGGCAATGAGCAGTTCTTC
J: TRBJ2-2; V: TRBV27; D: TRBD1; size: NA; CDR3: CASSLSPGTGYTGELFF; DNA: TGTGCCAGCAGTTTATCTCCCGGGACAGGGTACACCGGGGAGCTGTTTTTT
J: TRBJ1-1; V: TRBV7-3; D: TRBD1; size: NA; CDR3: CASSRTGGTEAFF; DNA: TGTGCCAGCTCGCGGACAGGGGGCACTGAAGCTTTCTTT
J: TRBJ1-1; V: TRBV11-3; D: NA; size: NA; CDR3: CASSFLVRSLNTEAFF; DNA: TGTGCCAGCAGCTTCTTGGTCAGGAGCTTGAACACTGAAGCTTTCTTT
J: TRBJ2-1; V: TRBV5-1; D: NA; size: NA; CDR3: CASSSSGSNEQFF; DNA: TGCGCCAGCAGCTCCTCCGGGAGCAATGAGCAGTTCTTC
J: TRBJ1-5; V: TRBV28; D: NA; size: NA; CDR3: CASSSPGRGQPQHF; DNA: TGTGCCAGCAGTTCCCCAGGGCGGGGGCAGCCCCAGCATTTT
J: TRBJ2-7; V: TRBV5-8; D: NA; size: NA; CDR3: CASSLAWASPEYEQYF; DNA: TGTGCCAGCAGCTTGGCCTGGGCCAGTCCGGAATACGAGCAGTACTTC
J: TRBJ1-1; V: TRBV4-1; D: TRBD1; size: NA; CDR3: CASSLPGGGTTEAFF; DNA: TGCGCCAGCAGCCTCCCGGGAGGGGGCACCACTGAAGCTTTCTTT
J: TRBJ2-3; V: TRBV5-6; D: NA; size: NA; CDR3: CASSLVLADTQYF; DNA: TGTGCCAGCAGCTTGGTCCTGGCAGATACGCAGTATTTT
J: TRBJ1-1; V: TRBV19; D: NA; size: NA; CDR3: CAISLNGEAFF; DNA: TGTGCCATTAGTCTAAACGGAGAAGCTTTCTTT
J: TRBJ1-3; V: TRBV6-1; D: TRBD1; size: NA; CDR3: CASRLDRASGNTIYF; DNA: TGTGCCAGCAGATTGGACAGGGCCTCTGGAAACACCATATATTTT